This T cell receptor beta chain was documented in a study of CD8+CD57+ T cells in acquired aplastic anemia. Study in general: Recorded DNA amounts for sorted CD4+ and CD8+ cells had an average of approximately 3.2 ug.

The CDR3 has 12 amino acids. The germline gives CDR1 SGHAT, CDR2 FQDESV (reference sequence). A note on this clonotype: One junction end disagrees with the germline gene, perhaps due to a read error.

Patients picked for sequencing had shown CD8+CD57+ cell expansion detected by flow cytometry. Severe acquired aplastic anemia affected all patients. It was genomic DNA that served as the template for profiling TCR beta VDJ and CDR3. TCRdb analysed the reads with MiXCR anew, one entry per CDR3 protein. This table holds 260,000 or so distinct CDR3 sequences, less than 85% found once. This chain connects TRBV11-1 to TRBJ2-4; 7 nucleotides line up with TRBD1. The source of this sequence is a human donor with aplastic anemia. The sequencing sample was made of sorted CD4+, CD8+, or CD8+CD57+ T cells (not recorded which) from PBMCs. The DNA of the CDR3 is TGTGCCACCAGCAGAGGCCAGGGGGTTCAGTACTTC. Translating gives CATSRGQGVQYF.